The present T cell receptor beta chain was sequenced within a study of spatial heterogeneity in lung cancer. Study-level background: The average appearance count of each unique TCR and UMI combination in raw reads was more than eight. Study-level points and caveats: Ubiquitous expanded tumor TCRs were observed in blood more at resection than follow-up.

Unique molecular identifiers tagged every individual TCR cDNA molecule. From the 5' RACE reads, TCRdb called clonotypes with MiXCR, one entry per CDR3 protein. The table shows tens of thousands of distinct CDR3 sequences, with approximately 12% occurring only once. This clonotype has just a few counts. The antigen is undetermined. Time point indicated: sample taken at primary tumor resection. Whole RNA was taken from tumor, nontumor lung or frozen PBMC; it was then sequenced unsorted. The germline V and J ends were trimmed by 1 base and 8 bases, with 9 bases remaining between them. Per the germline V gene, CDR1 is SGHTA and CDR2 is FQGNSA. This CDR3 region has 13 residues.

Source: PBMCs, taken at surgery. The chain employs TRBV7-2 and TRBJ2-1; D ambiguous. The source of this sequence is a male donor with early-stage non-small cell lung cancer. CDR3 region: CASSLGTVDEQFF. The CDR3 DNA reads as TGTGCCAGCAGCTTAGGTACTGTAGATGAGCAGTTCTTC.